The clone carrying this TCR beta chain was recorded only once. Here immunoSEQ multiplex PCR was the method, and the copy in TCRdb shows in-frame clones only, minus some. The sample has about 87,000 clones, roughly 93% seen once; the top ten hold 0.35% to 0.55%. These data come from a study of Tregs in tolerant kidney transplant recipients. The overall study: The nonmyeloablative bone marrow transplants came from related graft donors, with transient mixed chimerism.

CD4+CD25+CD127- Tregs, CD4+CD25- non-Tregs, CD4 and CD8 cells were sorted. The V gene's germline CDR1 is SGHTA and CDR2 FQGTGA. The CDR3 spans 15 residues. Trimming cost V 5 bases and J 5 bases, with 18 bases left between them. The chain joins TRBV7-3 to TRBJ1-1; D is ambiguous. The source is a human donor who received a combined kidney and bone marrow transplant. Here the sequenced sample was CD4+ T cells from blood, taken before the transplant. The CDR3 protein is CASSANARGITEAFF. The CDR3 bases are TGTGCCAGCAGCGCCAACGCCCGGGGAATAACTGAAGCTTTCTTT.